This TCR beta chain was sequenced during a study of shared clonotypes between healthy human individuals. Whole-study context: A couple of female and a few male donors aged 18 to 49 were enrolled.

Repertoires were generated with immunoSEQ multiplex PCR, while TCRdb's copy carries only in-frame clones and drops some. The repertoire includes more than 2 million clones, 90% to 96% of them detected once, and 0.13% sits in the top ten. Remarks on this clone: Its target is not known.

General study findings and limits: Naive subsets usually exceeded memory subsets in estimated richness.

The V gene's germline CDR1 is SGHVS and CDR2 FQNEAQ. V dropped 6 bases and J dropped 3; count of bases not matched to a gene: 7. The CDR3 is 15 residues long. The origin of this receptor is a man aged 18-30 years in good health. The sequencing input was naive CD4+ T cells sorted from blood. The subset denotes: CD45RA+ positively selected. The chain couples TRBV7-8 to TRBJ2-7; the match to TRBD2 covers 11 bases. CDR3 residues: CASRGGLAVGYEQYF. Here the CDR3 DNA reads TGTGCCAGCAGGGGGGGACTAGCGGTGGGCTACGAGCAGTACTTC. Full variable domain (rest looked up from reference TRBV7-8 and TRBJ2-7): GAGVSQSPRYKVAKRGQDVALRCDPISGHVSLFWYQQALGQGPEFLTYFQNEAQLDKSGLPSDRFFAERPEGSVSTLKIQRTQQEDSAVYLCASRGGLAVGYEQYFGPGTRLTVT.